This T cell receptor beta chain emerged from a study of blood T cell repertoires in COVID-19. About the study: Samples representing acute and convalescent COVID-19 were sourced from the United States, Italy and Spain. T cells, B-cell-depleted T cells, or PBMCs provided the cDNA or gDNA that served as material.

CDR1 and CDR2 (germline): SNHLY, FYNNEI. V was pared by 6 bases and J by 6 bases, with 7 bases of the junction left unmatched. This CDR3 has 14 amino acids. How the authors handled the data: Nucleated cell counts were estimated from reference gene primer amplification. Data came from immunoSEQ multiplex PCR; TCRdb stores just in-frame clones and leaves some out. For V, J and clone size, that table is used; D and trimming come from the DNA. The sample consists of about 40,000 clones, roughly 88% of them appearing once. Input material: peripheral blood. The receptor's source is a woman in her 70s with acute or convalescent COVID-19. The chain joins TRBV2 to TRBJ2-2; 7 nucleotides line up with TRBD1. CDR3 DNA sequence: TGTGCCAGCAGAGCCCGGACAGGACCCGGGGAGCTGTTTTTT. Its translation is CASRARTGPGELFF.